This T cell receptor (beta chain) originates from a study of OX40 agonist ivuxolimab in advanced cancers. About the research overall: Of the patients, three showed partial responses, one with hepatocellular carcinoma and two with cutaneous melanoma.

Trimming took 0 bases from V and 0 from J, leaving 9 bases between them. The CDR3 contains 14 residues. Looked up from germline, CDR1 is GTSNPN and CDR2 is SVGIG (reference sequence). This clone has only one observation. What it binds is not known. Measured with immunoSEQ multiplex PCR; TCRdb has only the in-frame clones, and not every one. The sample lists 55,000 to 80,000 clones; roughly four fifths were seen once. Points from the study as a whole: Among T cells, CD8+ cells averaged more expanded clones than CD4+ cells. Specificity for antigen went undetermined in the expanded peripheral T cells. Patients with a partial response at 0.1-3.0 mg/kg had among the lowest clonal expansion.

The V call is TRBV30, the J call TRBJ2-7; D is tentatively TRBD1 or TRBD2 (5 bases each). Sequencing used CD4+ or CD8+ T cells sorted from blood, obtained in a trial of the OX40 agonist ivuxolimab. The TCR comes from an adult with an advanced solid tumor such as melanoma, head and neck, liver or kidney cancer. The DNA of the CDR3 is TGTGCCTGGAGTGTGCTGGGGGACTCCTACGAGCAGTACTTC. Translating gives CAWSVLGDSYEQYF.